The 13 T cell receptor beta chains listed next were all sequenced from one sample in a study of T cell repertoires in cytomegalovirus infection. One entry per CDR3 protein results from TCRdb running MiXCR on the reads. This table has about 130,000 distinct CDR3 sequences, roughly a third appearing once. The antigens of these receptors remain unknown. Material: CD8+ T cells from cultured PBMCs, obtained from culture after CMV antigen stimulation. The receptors derive from a human donor in good health (CMV status not recorded). Some clones in this sample may be carry-over from other donors' samples.

There are a few counts of this clonotype. The CDR3 sequence: CASSYFSNTGELFF. CDR3 DNA: TGTGCCAGCAGTTATTTCAGTAACACCGGGGAGCTGTTTTTT. The rearrangement uses TRBV6-2 or TRBV6-3 and TRBJ2-2; D is uncertain. This CDR3 region has 14 residues. CDR1 and CDR2 from the germline V gene are MNHEY and SVGEGT. V shed 3 bases and J shed 2 bases, with 7 bases lying between them.

The chain employs TRBV6-5 and TRBJ1-1; D perhaps matches TRBD1 (5 bases). V was trimmed by 2 bases and J by 5 bases, leaving 21 bases between them. This CDR3 is 17 amino acids long. Germline loops: CDR1 MNHEY, CDR2 SVGAGI. The CDR3 protein is CASSYSTIDRGWTEAFF. CDR3 DNA sequence: TGTGCCAGCAGTTACAGTACAATCGACAGAGGGTGGACTGAAGCTTTCTTT.

A few counts support this clonotype. The genes are TRBV27 and TRBJ2-1; D may match TRBD1 or TRBD2 (5 bases each). The CDR3 totals 18 residues. V was pared by 7 bases and J by 0 bases, with 22 bases between. Germline loops: CDR1 MNHEY, CDR2 SMNVEV (reference sequence). The CDR3 region has the DNA TGTGCCAGCACCGACTCAGCCGGGACCTGGAGCTCCTACAATGAGCAGTTCTTC. This codes for CASTDSAGTWSSYNEQFF.

The V call is TRBV19, the J call TRBJ1-5, with TRBD1 as a possible D gene (6 bases). V lost 5 bases to trimming and J lost 3 bases, with 17 bases between them. The CDR3 is 16 amino acids. The germline V gene encodes CDR1 LNHDA and CDR2 SQIVND (reference sequence). This CDR3 reads CASSPPGHKFNQPQHF. The CDR3 DNA sequence: TGTGCCAGTAGTCCTCCGGGACATAAATTCAATCAGCCCCAGCATTTT.

The DNA for the CDR3 is TGTGCCAGCAGTTCTAGCGGCCTATACAATGAGCAGTTCTTC. Translation gives CASSSSGLYNEQFF. The rearrangement joins TRBV27 to TRBJ2-1; 7 bases fit TRBD2. Germline V lookup: CDR1 MNHEY, CDR2 SMNVEV (reference sequence). CDR3 length: 14 residues. Trimming at V came to 4 bases and at J to 4 bases, leaving 4 bases not matched to a gene.

The chain uses TRBV5-4 and TRBJ2-7; 7 bases fit TRBD2. The J segment lost 6 bases and the V segment lost 4 bases, leaving 10 bases of the junction unmatched. There are 14 residues in the CDR3. The germline V gene has CDR1 SGHNT and CDR2 YYREEE (reference sequence). CDR3 nucleotides: TGTGCCAGCAGCACTTGGACTAGGGAGGGCGAGCAGTACTTC. This encodes CASSTWTREGEQYF.

The V gene is TRBV25-1, the J gene TRBJ2-7; D call uncertain. V lost 6 bases and J lost 2, with 17 bases in between. CDR3 length: 15 residues. Germline V gene lookup returns CDR1 MGHDK and CDR2 SYGVNS. CDR3 sequence: CASSAATLVPYEQYF. In DNA form, the CDR3 reads TGTGCCAGCAGCGCCGCGACACTCGTCCCCTACGAGCAGTACTTC.

J is TRBJ1-3 and V is TRBV12-3 or TRBV12-4, with 7 nucleotides matching TRBD1. J lost 0 bases, V lost 4 bases, and 3 bases had no gene match. The CDR3 is 15 amino acids. This CDR3 reads CASSWTGSSGNTIYF. In DNA form, the CDR3 reads TGTGCCAGCAGTTGGACAGGTAGCTCTGGAAACACCATATATTTT.

V gene TRBV24-1 combines with J gene TRBJ2-1; D perhaps matches TRBD1 (6 bases). CDR1 is KGHDR, CDR2 SFDVKD, per germline. V was trimmed by 3 bases and J by 4 bases, leaving 15 bases between them. CDR3 size: 16 residues. This CDR3 is CATSDVTATGYNEQFF. DNA of the CDR3: TGTGCCACCAGTGATGTGACCGCCACAGGGTACAATGAGCAGTTCTTC.

The chain combines TRBV2 with TRBJ1-1; 9 bases are a match to TRBD1. V was clipped by 5 bases and J by 4 bases; unmatched bases: 11. CDR3 length: 16 amino acids. The germline V gene has CDR1 SNHLY and CDR2 FYNNEI. As DNA, the CDR3 is TGTGCCAGCAGTTTTCGACCGGGACAGGGAGGCACTGAAGCTTTCTTT. It is translated as CASSFRPGQGGTEAFF.

This clonotype came up a few times. V is TRBV27 and J is TRBJ2-7, with D hard to call. Germline CDR1 reads MNHEY; CDR2 reads SMNVEV (reference sequence). The CDR3 is made up of 15 amino acids. V lost 3 bases and J 3 bases, leaving 15 bases between the germline ends. In nucleotides, the CDR3 is TGTGCCAGCAGTTTCTCCGCCTTTCTGGTCTACGAGCAGTACTTC. Translation: CASSFSAFLVYEQYF.

This clonotype was seen more than once but under ten times. V and J are TRBV7-8 and TRBJ1-1; no firm D call. The CDR3 has 15 residues. CDR1 and CDR2 (germline): SGHVS, FQNEAQ. V was trimmed by 0 bases and J by 3 bases, leaving 11 bases between them. The CDR3: CASSLALGSDTEAFF. Here the CDR3 DNA reads TGTGCCAGCAGCTTAGCTTTGGGGTCTGACACTGAAGCTTTCTTT.

The genes are TRBV27 and TRBJ2-3; 11 nucleotides line up with TRBD2. The CDR3 is 16 residues long. Germline-derived CDR1 and CDR2 are MNHEY and SMNVEV (reference sequence). Trimming removed 5 bases from V and 6 bases from J; junction bases left unmatched: 10. This chain's CDR3 is CASSLASGGLRDTQYF. DNA for the CDR3: TGTGCCAGCAGTCTGGCTAGCGGGGGGCTCCGGGATACGCAGTATTTT.